This TCR beta chain was sequenced for a study of T cells after yellow fever vaccination. General study findings and limits: Post-booster repertoires again held most primary-vaccination clones (about 96% CD4, 80% to 90% CD8).

The CDR3 is 16 amino acids. V lost 0 bases and J 0 bases, leaving 13 bases between the germline ends. Germline-derived CDR1 and CDR2 are DFQATT and SNEGSKA (reference sequence). TCRdb redid the calling of the 5' RACE reads with MiXCR, one entry per CDR3 protein. Of 250,000 to 300,000 distinct CDR3 sequences in the sample, about 5.2% were seen once. On this clonotype itself: Its antigen is undetermined.

This receptor was taken from a man between 18 and 29 years old who received the YFV17D yellow fever vaccine. The sample consisted of CD4+ T cells sorted from PBMCs, taken on the day of the yellow fever booster vaccination. The V call is TRBV20-1, the J call TRBJ2-3; the D gene could be TRBD1 or TRBD2 (5 bases each). CDR3 in DNA: TGCAGTGCTAGAGAAAACAGGCTAGCTAGCACAGATACGCAGTATTTT. It codes for CSARENRLASTDTQYF.